The sequence of this T cell receptor (beta chain) was determined in a study of technical replicates of blood from four donors. J gave up 4 bases and V 5 bases, and 5 bases lay outside the gene matches. This CDR3 has 14 residues. In germline, CDR1 is MNHEY, CDR2 SMNVEV (reference sequence). The repertoire was sequenced with immunoSEQ multiplex PCR; TCRdb's copy has only in-frame clones and lacks some. The sample records around 53,000 clones, around 90% being singletons. The sample was PBMCs. The clonotype originates from a human donor in good health. Some clones in this sample may be carry-over from other donors' samples. The chain links TRBV27 to TRBJ2-3; 8 bases fit TRBD2. CDR3 bases: TGTGCCAGCAGTAGTACGGGAGGGTCAGATACGCAGTATTTT. Amino acid sequence: CASSSTGGSDTQYF.